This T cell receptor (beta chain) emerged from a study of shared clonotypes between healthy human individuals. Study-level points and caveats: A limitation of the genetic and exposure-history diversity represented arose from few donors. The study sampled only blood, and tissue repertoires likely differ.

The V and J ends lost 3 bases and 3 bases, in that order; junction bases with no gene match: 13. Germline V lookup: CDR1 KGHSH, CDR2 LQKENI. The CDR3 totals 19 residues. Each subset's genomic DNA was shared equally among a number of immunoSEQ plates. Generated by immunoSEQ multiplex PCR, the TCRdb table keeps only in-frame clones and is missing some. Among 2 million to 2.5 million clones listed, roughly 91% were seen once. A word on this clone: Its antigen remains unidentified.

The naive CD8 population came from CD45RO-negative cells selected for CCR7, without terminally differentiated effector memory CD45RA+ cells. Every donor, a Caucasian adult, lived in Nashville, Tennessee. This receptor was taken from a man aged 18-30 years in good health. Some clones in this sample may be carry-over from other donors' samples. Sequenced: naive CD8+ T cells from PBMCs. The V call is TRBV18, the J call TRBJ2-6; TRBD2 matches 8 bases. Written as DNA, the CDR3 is TGTGCCAGCTCACCTACCCGGGGGGGCATTTCATTTGGGGCCAACGTCCTGACTTTC. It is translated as CASSPTRGGISFGANVLTF.